What follows describes a single T cell receptor (beta chain). The antigen is undetermined. This CDR3 contains 14 residues. Germline CDR1 and CDR2: SGHRS and YFSETQ. V lost 5 bases, J lost 5 bases, and 13 bases lay in between. This entry belongs to a study of cytomegalovirus exposure and HLA in healthy donors. Findings and limits, study-wide: A link between a missense DCLRE1C variant and TCR beta V- and J-gene trimming emerged from a later analysis. A list of approximately 160 TCR beta chains associated with cytomegalovirus was given. CMV antigen specificity of a few CMV-associated chains was confirmed in vitro. Several of the most significant clusters appeared, in a later analysis, to be linked to common viral pathogens.

In the PCR, 60 Vbeta and 13 Jbeta primers were used. Libraries were prepared by immunoSEQ multiplex PCR; TCRdb keeps only in-frame clonotypes and omits some of them. Of around 180,000 clones listed, under 80% are singletons. Sequenced material: PBMCs. The clonotype originates from a woman between 50 and 59 years old in good health and CMV-seropositive. This chain uses TRBV5-1 with TRBJ2-2; weak D call: TRBD1 (7 bases). The CDR3 coding sequence is TGCGCCAGCAGGCGACAGGGAGGAACCGGGGAGCTGTTTTTT. This sequence encodes CASRRQGGTGELFF. The full variable domain, with the rest looked up from reference TRBV5-1 and TRBJ2-2, is KAGVTQTPRYLIKTRGQQVTLSCSPISGHRSVSWYQQTPGQGLQFLFEYFSETQRNKGNFPGRFSGRQFSNSRSEMNVSTLELGDSALYLCASRRQGGTGELFFGEGSRLTVL.